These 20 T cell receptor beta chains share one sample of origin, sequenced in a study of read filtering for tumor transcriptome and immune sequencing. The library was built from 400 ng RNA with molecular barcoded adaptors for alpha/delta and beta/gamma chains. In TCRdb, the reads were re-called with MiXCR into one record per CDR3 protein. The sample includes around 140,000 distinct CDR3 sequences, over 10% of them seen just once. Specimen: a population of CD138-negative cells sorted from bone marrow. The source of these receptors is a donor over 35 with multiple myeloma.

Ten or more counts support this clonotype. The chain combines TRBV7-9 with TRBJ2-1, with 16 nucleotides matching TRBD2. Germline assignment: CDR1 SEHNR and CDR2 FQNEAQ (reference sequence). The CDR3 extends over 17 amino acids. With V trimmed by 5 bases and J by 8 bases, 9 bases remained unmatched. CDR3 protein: CASSPGLAGGRGDEQFF. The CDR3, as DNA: TGTGCCAGCAGCCCGGGACTAGCGGGAGGGCGTGGGGATGAGCAGTTCTTC.

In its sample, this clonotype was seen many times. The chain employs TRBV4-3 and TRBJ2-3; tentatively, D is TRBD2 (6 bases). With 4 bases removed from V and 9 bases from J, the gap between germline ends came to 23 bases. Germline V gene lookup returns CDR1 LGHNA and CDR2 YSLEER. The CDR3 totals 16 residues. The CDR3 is CASSLRGGRLAETQYF. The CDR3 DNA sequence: TGCGCCAGCAGCCTCCGGGGAGGCAGGTTAGCGGAGACGCAGTATTTT.

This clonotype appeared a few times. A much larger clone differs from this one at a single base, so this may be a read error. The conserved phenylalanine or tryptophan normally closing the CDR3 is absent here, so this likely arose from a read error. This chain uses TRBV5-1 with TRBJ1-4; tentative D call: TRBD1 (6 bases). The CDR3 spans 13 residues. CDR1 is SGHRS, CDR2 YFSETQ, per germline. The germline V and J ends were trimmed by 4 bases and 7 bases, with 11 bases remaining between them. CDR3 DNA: TGCGCCAGCAGCCCCGGACAGACTGAAAAACTGTTTTTA. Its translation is CASSPGQTEKLFL.

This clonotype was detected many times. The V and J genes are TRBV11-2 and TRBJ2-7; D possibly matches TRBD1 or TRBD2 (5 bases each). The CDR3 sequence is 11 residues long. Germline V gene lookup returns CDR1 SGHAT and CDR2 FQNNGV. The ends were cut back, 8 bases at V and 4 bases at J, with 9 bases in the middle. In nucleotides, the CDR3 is TGTGCCAGCGGGACCGGGTACGAGCAGTACTTC. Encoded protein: CASGTGYEQYF.

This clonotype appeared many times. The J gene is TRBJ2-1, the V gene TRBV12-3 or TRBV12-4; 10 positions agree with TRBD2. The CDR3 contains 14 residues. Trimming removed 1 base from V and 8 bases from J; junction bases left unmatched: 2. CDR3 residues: CASSLVAGGDEQFF. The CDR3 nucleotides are TGTGCCAGCAGTTTAGTAGCGGGAGGCGATGAGCAGTTCTTC.

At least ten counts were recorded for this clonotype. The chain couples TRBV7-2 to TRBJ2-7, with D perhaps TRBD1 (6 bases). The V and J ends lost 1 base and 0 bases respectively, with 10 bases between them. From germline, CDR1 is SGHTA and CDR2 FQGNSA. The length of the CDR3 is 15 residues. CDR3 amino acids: CASSLGDISSYEQYF. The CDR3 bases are TGTGCCAGCAGCTTAGGGGACATCAGCTCCTACGAGCAGTACTTC.

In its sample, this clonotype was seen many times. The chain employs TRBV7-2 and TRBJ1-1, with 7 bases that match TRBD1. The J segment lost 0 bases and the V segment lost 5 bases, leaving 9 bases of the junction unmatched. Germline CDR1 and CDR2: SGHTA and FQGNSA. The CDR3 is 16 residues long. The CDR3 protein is CASSTDRLSLNTEAFF. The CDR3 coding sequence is TGTGCCAGCAGCACGGACAGGTTGAGCTTGAACACTGAAGCTTTCTTT.

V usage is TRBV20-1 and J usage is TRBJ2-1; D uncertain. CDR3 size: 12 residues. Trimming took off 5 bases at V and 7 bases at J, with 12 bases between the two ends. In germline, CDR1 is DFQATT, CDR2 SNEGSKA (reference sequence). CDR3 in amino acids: CSAPRRRNEQFF. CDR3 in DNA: TGCAGTGCTCCCAGAAGGAGAAATGAGCAGTTCTTC.

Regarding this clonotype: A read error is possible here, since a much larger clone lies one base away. The CDR3 loop is CACSLQGGETQYF. Written as DNA, the CDR3 is TGTGCCTGCAGCTTACAGGGCGGGGAGACCCAGTACTTC. V gene TRBV7-9 combines with J gene TRBJ2-5; TRBD1 might be the D (6 bases). There are 13 residues in the CDR3. Germline CDR1 and CDR2: SEHNR and FQNEAQ (reference sequence).

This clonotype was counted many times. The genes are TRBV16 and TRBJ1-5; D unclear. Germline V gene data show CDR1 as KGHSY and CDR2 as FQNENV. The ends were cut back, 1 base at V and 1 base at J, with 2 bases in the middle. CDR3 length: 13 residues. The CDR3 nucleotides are TGTGCCAGCAGCCAATTGAGCAATCAGCCCCAGCATTTT. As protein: CASSQLSNQPQHF.

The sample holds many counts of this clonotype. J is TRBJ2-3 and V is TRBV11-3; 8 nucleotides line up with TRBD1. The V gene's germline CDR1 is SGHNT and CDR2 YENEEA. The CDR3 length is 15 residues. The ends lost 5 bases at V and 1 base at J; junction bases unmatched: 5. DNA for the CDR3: TGTGCCAGCAGCCCACAGGGGGGACGCACAGATACGCAGTATTTT. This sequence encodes CASSPQGGRTDTQYF.

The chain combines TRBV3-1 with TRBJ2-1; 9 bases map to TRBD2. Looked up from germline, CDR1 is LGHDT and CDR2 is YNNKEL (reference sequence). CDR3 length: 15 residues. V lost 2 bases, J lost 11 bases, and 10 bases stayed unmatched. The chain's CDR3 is CASSQRDLAGQKQFF. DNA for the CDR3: TGTGCCAGCAGCCAAAGAGATCTAGCGGGACAGAAGCAGTTCTTC.

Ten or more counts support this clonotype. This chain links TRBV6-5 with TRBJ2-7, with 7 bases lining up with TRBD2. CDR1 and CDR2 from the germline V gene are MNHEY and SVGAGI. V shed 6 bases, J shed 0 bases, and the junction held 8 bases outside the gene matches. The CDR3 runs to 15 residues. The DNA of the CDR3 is TGTGCCAGCAGCCTGACTAGCACCCTCTCCTACGAGCAGTACTTC. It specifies CASSLTSTLSYEQYF.

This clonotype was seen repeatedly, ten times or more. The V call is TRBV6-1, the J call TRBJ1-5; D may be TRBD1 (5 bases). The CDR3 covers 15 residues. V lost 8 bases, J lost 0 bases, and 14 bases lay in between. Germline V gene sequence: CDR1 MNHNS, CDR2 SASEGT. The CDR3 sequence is CASQGRGVSNQPQHF. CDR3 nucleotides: TGTGCCAGCCAAGGGAGGGGCGTTAGCAATCAGCCCCAGCATTTT.

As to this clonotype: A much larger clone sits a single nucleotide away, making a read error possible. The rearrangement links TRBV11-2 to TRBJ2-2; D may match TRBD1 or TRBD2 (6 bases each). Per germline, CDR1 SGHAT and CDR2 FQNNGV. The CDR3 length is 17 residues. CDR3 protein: CASSQDSWAANTGGLFF. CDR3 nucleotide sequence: TGTGCCAGCAGCCAGGACAGTTGGGCCGCGAACACCGGGGGGCTGTTTTTT.

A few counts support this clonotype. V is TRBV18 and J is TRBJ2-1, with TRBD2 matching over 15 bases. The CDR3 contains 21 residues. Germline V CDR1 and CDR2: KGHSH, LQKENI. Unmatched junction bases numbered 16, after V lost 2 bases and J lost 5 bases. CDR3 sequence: CASSPYFGLAGGPSSNNEQFF. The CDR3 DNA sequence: TGTGCCAGCTCACCATACTTCGGACTAGCGGGAGGGCCCTCATCAAACAATGAGCAGTTCTTC.

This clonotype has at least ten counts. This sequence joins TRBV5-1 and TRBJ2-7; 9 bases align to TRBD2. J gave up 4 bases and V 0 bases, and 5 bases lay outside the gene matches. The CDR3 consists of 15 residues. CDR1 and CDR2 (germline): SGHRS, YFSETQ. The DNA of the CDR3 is TGCGCCAGCAGCTTGGGTGCTAGCGGGGTTTACGAGCAGTACTTC. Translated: CASSLGASGVYEQYF.

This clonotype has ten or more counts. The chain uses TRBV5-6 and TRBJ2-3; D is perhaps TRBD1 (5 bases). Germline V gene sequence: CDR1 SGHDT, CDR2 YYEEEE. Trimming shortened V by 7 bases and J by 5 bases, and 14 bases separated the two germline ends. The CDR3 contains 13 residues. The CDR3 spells CASGRYGQDTQYF. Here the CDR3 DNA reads TGTGCCAGCGGTAGGTATGGACAAGATACGCAGTATTTT.

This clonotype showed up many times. The chain's CDR3 is CASSLRTGMEQYF. In DNA, the CDR3 is TGTGCCAGCAGTTTAAGGACAGGGATGGAGCAGTACTTC. V gene TRBV12-3 or TRBV12-4 combines with J gene TRBJ2-7, with TRBD1 identical over 8 bases. The CDR3 loop spans 13 amino acids. Trimming cost V 2 bases and J 7 bases; bases outside gene matches: 4.

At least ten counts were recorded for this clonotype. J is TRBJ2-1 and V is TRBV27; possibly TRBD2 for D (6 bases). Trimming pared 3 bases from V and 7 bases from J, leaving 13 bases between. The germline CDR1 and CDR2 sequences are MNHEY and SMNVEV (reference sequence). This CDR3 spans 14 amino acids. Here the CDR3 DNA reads TGTGCCAGCAGTTTCTTAGCGGTTCGGAATGAGCAGTTCTTC. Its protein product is CASSFLAVRNEQFF.